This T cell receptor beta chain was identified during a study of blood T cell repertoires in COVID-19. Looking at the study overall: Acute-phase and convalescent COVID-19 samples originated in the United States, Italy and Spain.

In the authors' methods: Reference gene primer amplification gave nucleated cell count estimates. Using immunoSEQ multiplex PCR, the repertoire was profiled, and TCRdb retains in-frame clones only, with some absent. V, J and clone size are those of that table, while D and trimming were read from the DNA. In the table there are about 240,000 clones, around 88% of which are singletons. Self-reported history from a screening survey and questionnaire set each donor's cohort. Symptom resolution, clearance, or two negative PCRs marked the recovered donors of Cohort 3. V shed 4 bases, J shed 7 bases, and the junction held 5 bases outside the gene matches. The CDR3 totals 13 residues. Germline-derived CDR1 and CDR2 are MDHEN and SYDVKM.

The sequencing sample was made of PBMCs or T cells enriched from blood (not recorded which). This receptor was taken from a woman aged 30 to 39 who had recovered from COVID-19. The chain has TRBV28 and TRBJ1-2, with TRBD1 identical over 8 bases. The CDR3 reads CASSWTGTGGYTF. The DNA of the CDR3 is TGTGCCAGCAGTTGGACAGGGACCGGTGGCTACACCTTC.